One and the same sample provided the 8 T cell receptor beta chains below, sequenced in a study of CD8+ T cells in alopecia areata. The sample's treatment: oral pan-JAK inhibitor, 5-10 mg twice daily. cDNA reverse transcribed from extracted RNA served as the sequencing template. Data came from immunoSEQ multiplex PCR; TCRdb stores just in-frame clones and leaves some out. The sample lists fewer than 250,000 clones, 64% occurring once. The material sequenced was CD4+ T cells sorted from blood, taken around week 49, from a patient treated with tofacitinib. These receptor sequences come from a human donor with alopecia areata.

The chain combines TRBV5-1 with TRBJ2-3; 8 bases are shared with TRBD2. V lost 2 bases and J lost 4; bases outside the gene matches: 6. This CDR3 is built from 15 residues. Germline CDR1 SGHRS, CDR2 YFSETQ. CDR3 protein: CASSFGGGPPDTQYF. The DNA for the CDR3 is TGCGCCAGCAGCTTTGGCGGGGGGCCGCCAGATACGCAGTATTTT.

V and J are TRBV7-3 and TRBJ2-1; no firm D call. The germline gives CDR1 SGHTA, CDR2 FQGTGA. The CDR3 has 13 amino acids. Trimming took 1 base from V and 5 from J, leaving 6 bases between them. In DNA form, the CDR3 reads TGTGCCAGCAGCTTAAAGGCTCACAATGAGCAGTTCTTC. Residues: CASSLKAHNEQFF. The variable domain in full, completed from reference TRBV7-3 and TRBJ2-1, reads GAGVSQTPSNKVTEKGKYVELRCDPISGHTALYWYRQSLGQGPEFLIYFQGTGAADDSGLPNDRFFAVRPEGSVSTLKIQRTERGDSAVYLCASSLKAHNEQFFGPGTRLTVL.

The chain carries TRBV30 and TRBJ1-6; possible D gene TRBD1, 5 bases. Germline assignment: CDR1 GTSNPN and CDR2 SVGIG (reference sequence). Deletions cut 1 base from V and 8 bases from J, with 9 bases between. This CDR3 is 13 amino acids long. The CDR3 spells CAWSEGNDSPLHF. CDR3 coding DNA: TGTGCCTGGAGTGAGGGGAATGATTCACCCCTCCACTTT.

This clone was detected only a few times. The chain uses TRBV19 and TRBJ1-5; possible D gene TRBD1, 6 bases. Trimming cost V 8 bases and J 3 bases, with 11 bases left between them. Germline CDR1 is LNHDA and CDR2 is SQIVND (reference sequence). The CDR3 is 13 amino acids. Here the CDR3 reads CASGGQFNQPQHF. The CDR3 nucleotides are TGTGCCAGTGGGGGCCAGTTCAATCAGCCCCAGCATTTT.

CDR3 in amino acids: CASTPVWGVDNSPLHF. The CDR3 DNA is TGTGCCAGCACCCCGGTTTGGGGCGTCGACAATTCACCCCTCCACTTT. This chain uses TRBV27 with TRBJ1-6, with D perhaps TRBD1 (5 bases). CDR3 size: 16 residues. Per germline, CDR1 MNHEY and CDR2 SMNVEV (reference sequence). The V end was cut by 7 bases, the J end by 7 bases, with 20 bases between.

The rearrangement links TRBV29-1 to TRBJ1-1, with a weak D call TRBD1 (5 bases). There are 11 residues in the CDR3. V lost 3 bases to trimming and J lost 10 bases, with 12 bases between them. Germline-derived CDR1 and CDR2 are SQVTM and ANQGSEA. CDR3 protein: CSVEGAGGAFF. For the CDR3, the DNA is TGCAGCGTTGAGGGTGCGGGGGGAGCTTTCTTT.

The chain carries TRBV7-9 and TRBJ1-2; 10 bases align to TRBD1. CDR1 and CDR2 from the germline V gene are SEHNR and FQNEAQ (reference sequence). V shed 7 bases and J 4 bases; nucleotides not matched to a gene: 6. There are 14 residues in the CDR3. Written as DNA, the CDR3 is TGTGCCAGCACCTGGGACAGGGGCGGCTATGGCTACACCTTC. Its protein is CASTWDRGGYGYTF.

The rearrangement joins TRBV23-1 to TRBJ1-5; no clear D gene. TRBV23-1 is classed as an ORF, of uncertain function. The CDR3 covers 18 residues. Trimming removed 6 bases from V and 3 bases from J, with 24 bases in between. The CDR3: CASRGIYSDCTYNQPQHF. The CDR3 DNA reads TGCGCCAGCAGAGGTATCTATTCGGACTGTACGTACAATCAGCCCCAGCATTTT.